Given below is one T cell receptor (beta chain) in context. This record comes from a study of T-cell memory formation after mild COVID-19. TCRdb reanalysed the 5' RACE reads using MiXCR and keeps one entry per CDR3 protein. The sample carries over 500,000 distinct CDR3 sequences, around 15% recorded once. V lost 2 bases to trimming and J lost 1 base, with 18 bases between them. CDR3 length equals 18 residues. This receptor was identified in an adult woman who had mild COVID-19 (a few samples of this study predate the infection). Cell type and time point are not known. Sequencing used PBMCs or a T cell subset sorted from them (not recorded which). The chain recombines TRBV12-3 or TRBV12-4 with TRBJ2-1, with D possibly matching TRBD2 (5 bases). CDR3: CASSLSTPRGGSYNEQFF. DNA for the CDR3: TGTGCCAGCAGTTTAAGTACCCCCCGAGGAGGATCCTACAATGAGCAGTTCTTC.